This entry is about one T cell receptor beta chain. Its specificity is not known. The sample is drawn from a study of shared clonotypes between healthy human individuals. Study at large: Each donor contributed plates that comprised three CD4 naive, three CD4 memory, two CD8 naive and one CD8 memory. Study outcomes and limitations: Several donors shared 4.5% to 6.5% of their naive CD4 clonotypes.

The table came from immunoSEQ multiplex PCR; TCRdb's copy has only in-frame clones and leaves some out. Of over 2 million clones listed, 92% are singletons. V was pared by 2 bases and J by 0 bases, with 11 bases between. The germline CDR1 and CDR2 sequences are SGHTA and FQGNSA. CDR3 size: 16 residues. The origin of this receptor is a man younger than 35 in good health. Some clones in this sample may be carry-over from other donors' samples. This chain uses TRBV7-2 with TRBJ1-3; no clear D. Sequenced input: naive CD4+ T cells from PBMCs. Subset here: CD45RA+ positively selected. The CDR3 is CASSLISGFSGNTIYF. The CDR3 DNA reads TGTGCCAGCAGCTTAATTTCTGGTTTCTCTGGAAACACCATATATTTT. Looking up the rest from reference TRBV7-2 and TRBJ1-3 gives the full variable domain: GAGVSQSPSNKVTEKGKDVELRCDPISGHTALYWYRQSLGQGLEFLIYFQGNSAPDKSGLPSDRFSAERTGGSVSTLTIQRTQQEDSAVYLCASSLISGFSGNTIYFGEGSWLTVV.